Presented here are 28 T cell receptor beta chains from one specimen sequenced in a study of blood T cell repertoires in COVID-19. Here immunoSEQ multiplex PCR was the method, and the copy in TCRdb shows in-frame clones only, minus some. The sample contains under 150,000 clones, around 80% of which appear only once. Material for sequencing was peripheral blood. The receptors were sampled from a human donor in a cohort sampled during active COVID-19.

CDR3 in amino acids: CASSNVQGAHGYTF. The CDR3, as DNA: TGTGCCAGCAGCAACGTACAGGGGGCGCATGGCTACACCTTC. The V and J genes are TRBV21-1 and TRBJ1-2; the D call TRBD1 from the table was never checked on the DNA. TRBV21-1 is described as a pseudogene. CDR3 length: 14 amino acids.

This clone showed up just a few times. The chain employs TRBV5-6 and TRBJ2-1; the D is unclear. Trimming pared 0 bases from V and 0 bases from J, leaving 7 bases between. This CDR3 spans 15 amino acids. Germline V gives CDR1 SGHDT, CDR2 YYEEEE. In DNA, the CDR3 is TGTGCCAGCAGCTTGGTCACTGGCTCCTACAATGAGCAGTTCTTC. It codes for CASSLVTGSYNEQFF.

V usage is TRBV3-1 (or the pseudogene TRBV3-2) and J usage is TRBJ2-1; the match to TRBD2 covers 7 bases. Per the germline V gene, CDR1 is LGHDT and CDR2 is YNNKEL (reference sequence). The CDR3 loop spans 18 amino acids. Trimming cost V 4 bases and J 8 bases; bases outside gene matches: 20. Here the CDR3 reads CASSPPIPLAHGIYEQFF. CDR3 DNA sequence: TGTGCCAGCAGCCCGCCAATTCCACTAGCGCACGGGATCTATGAGCAGTTCTTC.

The genes are TRBV6-5 and TRBJ1-3; TRBD1 agrees at 10 bases. Per germline, CDR1 MNHEY and CDR2 SVGAGI. The CDR3 consists of 15 residues. Trimming at V came to 0 bases and at J to 7 bases, leaving 3 bases not matched to a gene. As DNA, the CDR3 is TGTGCCAGCAGTTACTCGATGGGACAGGGGAACACCATATATTTT. This translates into CASSYSMGQGNTIYF.

This clone was seen more than once but under ten times. The V call is TRBV28, the J call TRBJ1-5, with a tentative D call TRBD1 (5 bases). Germline CDR1 and CDR2: MDHEN and SYDVKM. The CDR3 length is 14 residues. V was shortened by 7 bases and J by 3 bases, with 13 bases between the two germline ends. The CDR3 spells CASTTGRNNQPQHF. CDR3 nucleotide sequence: TGTGCCAGCACCACAGGACGGAACAATCAGCCCCAGCATTTT.

The rearrangement links TRBV6-1 to TRBJ1-2; maybe TRBD1 (5 bases). There are 15 residues in the CDR3. Trimming removed 1 base at V and 0 bases at J, with 9 bases between. CDR1 and CDR2 (germline): MNHNS, SASEGT. In DNA form, the CDR3 reads TGTGCCAGCAGTGAAGAGGACACTCCTAACTATGGCTACACCTTC. Encoded protein: CASSEEDTPNYGYTF.

This sequence joins TRBV7-9 and TRBJ2-1, with 10 bases aligning to TRBD1. J lost 4 bases, V lost 5 bases, and 8 bases had no gene match. This CDR3 comprises 16 residues. Germline V gene lookup returns CDR1 SEHNR and CDR2 FQNEAQ (reference sequence). CDR3 nucleotide sequence: TGTGCCAGCAGCACAATTCCGGGACAGGGGTACAATGAGCAGTTCTTC. It translates to CASSTIPGQGYNEQFF.

This CDR3 is CAWSVPAGFTEAFF. CDR3 bases: TGTGCCTGGAGTGTCCCTGCGGGCTTCACTGAAGCTTTCTTT. This sequence joins TRBV30 and TRBJ1-1; no reliable D call. Germline V gene lookup returns CDR1 GTSNPN and CDR2 SVGIG (reference sequence). V dropped 0 bases and J dropped 4 bases, with 12 bases sitting between them. The CDR3 loop spans 14 amino acids.

This clone was observed a handful of times. V usage is TRBV5-1 and J usage is TRBJ2-7; a possible D gene is TRBD2 (6 bases). The CDR3 runs to 13 residues. V was pared by 1 base and J by 5 bases, with 10 bases between. The germline V gene encodes CDR1 SGHRS and CDR2 YFSETQ. The CDR3 DNA reads as TGCGCCAGCAGCTTGAGGGGAGGCGACGAGCAGTACTTC. It translates to CASSLRGGDEQYF.

The chain has TRBV7-3 and TRBJ2-3; 8 bases map to TRBD2. Per the germline V gene, CDR1 is SGHTA and CDR2 is FQGTGA. This CDR3 is 16 amino acids long. The trim removed 5 bases at V and 0 bases at J, leaving 7 bases unmatched. The CDR3 region has the DNA TGTGCCAGCAGCATCACTAGCGGAGCTAGCACAGATACGCAGTATTTT. Amino acids: CASSITSGASTDTQYF.

This sequence joins TRBV20-1 and TRBJ2-7, with D possibly matching TRBD2 (6 bases). Looked up from germline, CDR1 is DFQATT and CDR2 is SNEGSKA (reference sequence). CDR3 length: 11 amino acids. Between the trimmed V and J ends, which lost 6 bases and 4 bases, there was a span of 10 bases. CDR3 bases: TGCAGTGCCCGGGACTCGTACGAGCAGTACTTC. Translation: CSARDSYEQYF.

This clone appeared once. In nucleotides, the CDR3 is TGCGCCAGCAGCCAAGAATTGGCGGGAGACTCCTACAATGAGCAGTTCTTC. This sequence encodes CASSQELAGDSYNEQFF. V and J are TRBV4-1 and TRBJ2-1; 7 nucleotides agree with TRBD2. CDR1 and CDR2 from the germline V gene are MGHRA and YSYEKL. The V and J ends lost 0 bases and 0 bases, in that order; junction bases with no gene match: 5. The CDR3 runs to 17 residues.

This CDR3 is CAISSGTSGGAGNEQFF. The CDR3 DNA follows: TGTGCCATCAGCTCCGGGACTAGCGGGGGGGCGGGCAATGAGCAGTTCTTC. This sequence joins TRBV10-3 and TRBJ2-1; TRBD2 matches at 16 bases. The germline V gene encodes CDR1 ENHRY and CDR2 SYGVKD. The CDR3 contains 17 residues. The V segment lost 6 bases and the J segment 6 bases; nucleotides outside the gene matches: 8.

The V and J genes are TRBV24-1 and TRBJ2-1; perhaps TRBD2 as D (5 bases). Germline values: CDR1 KGHDR, CDR2 SFDVKD. The CDR3 is 13 amino acids. Trimming removed 3 bases from V and 7 bases from J, with 9 bases in between. The CDR3 protein is CATSDPPGNEQFF. CDR3 DNA sequence: TGTGCCACCAGTGATCCGCCGGGGAATGAGCAGTTCTTC.

The chain joins TRBV2 to TRBJ1-2; tentatively, D is TRBD1 (6 bases). Trimming removed 6 bases from V and 1 base from J, with 15 bases in between. The V gene's germline CDR1 is SNHLY and CDR2 FYNNEI. The length of the CDR3 is 15 residues. The chain's CDR3 is CASRGPDRHNYGYTF. The CDR3 DNA sequence: TGTGCCAGCAGGGGACCAGACAGGCATAACTATGGCTACACCTTC.

V is TRBV5-1 and J is TRBJ1-4, with D uncertain. This CDR3 is 15 amino acids long. V was cut by 0 bases and J by 2 bases, with 8 bases left in between. Germline V gene lookup returns CDR1 SGHRS and CDR2 YFSETQ. CDR3 sequence: CASSLVGYTNEKLFF. In DNA form, the CDR3 reads TGCGCCAGCAGCTTGGTCGGGTACACTAATGAAAAACTGTTTTTT.

This clone has more than one count but fewer than ten. This chain joins TRBV5-1 and TRBJ2-5; 8 bases are shared with TRBD2. The CDR3 consists of 15 residues. Per the germline V gene, CDR1 is SGHRS and CDR2 is YFSETQ. Germline trimming cut 4 bases from V and 4 bases from J; bases unmatched to any gene: 9. Here the CDR3 reads CASSGPGTSGETQYF. The CDR3 DNA sequence: TGCGCCAGCAGCGGTCCCGGGACTAGTGGAGAGACCCAGTACTTC. Supplemented by reference TRBV5-1 and TRBJ2-5, the full variable domain reads KAGVTQTPRYLIKTRGQQVTLSCSPISGHRSVSWYQQTPGQGLQFLFEYFSETQRNKGNFPGRFSGRQFSNSRSEMNVSTLELGDSALYLCASSGPGTSGETQYFGPGTRLLVL.

The chain joins TRBV28 to TRBJ2-7; 8 bases line up with TRBD2. J was trimmed by 2 bases and V by 3 bases; bases with no gene match: 6. The CDR3 loop spans 15 amino acids. Germline lookup yields CDR1 MDHEN and CDR2 SYDVKM. Written as DNA, the CDR3 is TGTGCCAGCAGTTTTCGGGGGGGAGCACCCTACGAGCAGTACTTC. Translated: CASSFRGGAPYEQYF.

There are a few counts of this clone. This chain connects TRBV19 to TRBJ1-1; weak D call: TRBD1 (6 bases). From germline, CDR1 is LNHDA and CDR2 SQIVND (reference sequence). This CDR3 spans 15 amino acids. Deletions cut 1 base from V and 7 bases from J, with 16 bases between. CDR3 sequence reads: CASSIAFQGFGEAFF. The CDR3 coding sequence is TGTGCCAGTAGTATAGCGTTCCAGGGGTTTGGTGAAGCTTTCTTT. Full variable domain (outside the CDR3, taken from reference TRBV19 and TRBJ1-1): DGGITQSPKYLFRKEGQNVTLSCEQNLNHDAMYWYRQDPGQGLRLIYYSQIVNDFQKGDIAEGYSVSREKKESFPLTVTSAQKNPTAFYLCASSIAFQGFGEAFFGQGTRLTVV.

The genes are TRBV6-5 and TRBJ2-3; D gene unclear. Trimming took off 5 bases at V and 1 base at J, with 4 bases between the two ends. The CDR3 runs to 12 residues. CDR1 is MNHEY and CDR2 is SVGAGI in the germline V gene. CDR3 loop: CASSRGTDTQYF. In nucleotides, the CDR3 is TGTGCCAGCAGTCGTGGCACAGATACGCAGTATTTT.

The chain carries TRBV28 and TRBJ1-5; 7 positions agree with TRBD1. The CDR3 spans 15 residues. V lost 5 bases and J lost 2; bases outside the gene matches: 6. Germline V gene lookup returns CDR1 MDHEN and CDR2 SYDVKM. This CDR3 reads CASSLTGTGNQPQHF. In nucleotides, the CDR3 is TGTGCCAGCAGTCTGACAGGGACGGGCAATCAGCCCCAGCATTTT.

The genes are TRBV27 and TRBJ1-2; 8 bases align to TRBD1. The CDR3 extends over 14 amino acids. V lost 2 bases to trimming and J lost 2 bases; unmatched junction nucleotides: 1. Germline V gene lookup returns CDR1 MNHEY and CDR2 SMNVEV (reference sequence). The CDR3 loop reads CASSLGQGNYGYTF. The CDR3 DNA sequence: TGTGCCAGCAGTTTAGGACAGGGCAACTATGGCTACACCTTC.

The chain uses TRBV19 and TRBJ1-5; no reliable D call. There are 18 residues in the CDR3. V gave up 5 bases and J gave up 1 base, with 21 bases separating them. Germline lookup yields CDR1 LNHDA and CDR2 SQIVND (reference sequence). The CDR3 protein is CASSLAADGLISNQPQHF. The CDR3 region has the DNA TGTGCCAGTAGTCTTGCAGCGGACGGCCTAATAAGCAATCAGCCCCAGCATTTT.

This clone was found a few times. The rearrangement links TRBV6-5 to TRBJ2-2, with a tentative D call TRBD1 (5 bases). Trimming took off 7 bases at V and 0 bases at J, with 9 bases between the two ends. Germline CDR1 is MNHEY and CDR2 is SVGAGI. This CDR3 spans 14 amino acids. The CDR3: CASMGLANTGELFF. Here the CDR3 DNA reads TGTGCCAGCATGGGGCTTGCGAACACCGGGGAGCTGTTTTTT.

The V gene is TRBV6-5, the J gene TRBJ2-3; 12 nucleotides match TRBD2. CDR3 length: 16 residues. Germline assignment: CDR1 MNHEY and CDR2 SVGAGI. Trimming cost V 4 bases and J 5 bases; bases outside gene matches: 7. CDR3 in amino acids: CASSSLAGGRKDTQYF. In DNA form, the CDR3 reads TGTGCCAGCAGTTCCCTAGCGGGGGGGCGGAAAGATACGCAGTATTTT.

This clone was picked up a small number of times. This sequence joins TRBV7-8 and TRBJ2-2; 9 nucleotides agree with TRBD1. The CDR3 sequence is 15 residues long. Per germline, CDR1 SGHVS and CDR2 FQNEAQ. Trimming cost V 3 bases and J 4 bases; bases outside gene matches: 3. CDR3 loop: CASSFRDRATGELFF. CDR3 nucleotide sequence: TGTGCCAGCAGCTTTCGGGACAGGGCCACCGGGGAGCTGTTTTTT.

Points on this clone: The sample carries other DNA sequences with the same CDR3. The rearrangement links TRBV5-1 to TRBJ2-1; TRBD1 aligns across 9 bases. This CDR3 is 15 amino acids long. Germline loops: CDR1 SGHRS, CDR2 YFSETQ. Trimming at V came to 5 bases and at J to 0 bases, leaving 3 bases not matched to a gene. The CDR3 nucleotides are TGCGCCAGCAGTCCGGGACAGGGCTCCTACAATGAGCAGTTCTTC. This codes for CASSPGQGSYNEQFF.

This clone was counted between two and nine times. This chain uses TRBV6-5 with TRBJ1-5, with D tentatively TRBD1 (5 bases). The CDR3 length is 15 residues. The ends were cut back, 7 bases at V and 0 bases at J, with 13 bases in the middle. The germline V gene has CDR1 MNHEY and CDR2 SVGAGI. As DNA, the CDR3 is TGTGCCAGCAACCCAGGGTCCTATAGCAATCAGCCCCAGCATTTT. Protein: CASNPGSYSNQPQHF.